Sequencing of this T cell receptor (beta chain) was carried out in a study of CXCR3-negative and CXCR3-positive naive CD8 T cells. TRB cDNA was prepared as libraries by UMI-labeled 5' RACE. TCRdb reworked the 5' RACE reads into one entry per CDR3 protein, no DNA. The specimen's table records some 130,000 distinct CDR3 sequences. Cells that were CD45RO-CCR7+CD27+CD95- constituted naive CD8+ T cells. CDR1 is SGHVS and CDR2 is FNYEAQ in the germline V gene. There are 15 residues in the CDR3. Sequencing was performed on naive CXCR3- CD8+ T cells from blood. Noted subset: CD45RO-CCR7+CD27+CD95- naive CD8+ T cells lacking CXCR3 (TNR3-). This sequence originates from a human donor in good health. Some clones in this sample may be carry-over from other donors' samples. The gene calls are TRBV7-6 and TRBJ2-1. The CDR3 loop is CASSSARGSYNEQFF.